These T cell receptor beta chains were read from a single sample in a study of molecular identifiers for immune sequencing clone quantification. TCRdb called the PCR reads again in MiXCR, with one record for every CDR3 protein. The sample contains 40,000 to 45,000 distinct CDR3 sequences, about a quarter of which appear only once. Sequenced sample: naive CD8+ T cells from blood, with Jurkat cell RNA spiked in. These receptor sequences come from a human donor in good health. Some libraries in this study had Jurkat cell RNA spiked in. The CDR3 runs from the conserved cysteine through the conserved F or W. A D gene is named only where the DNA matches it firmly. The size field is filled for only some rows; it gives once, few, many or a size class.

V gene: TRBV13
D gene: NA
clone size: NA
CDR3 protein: CASSNAGERFLWQYF

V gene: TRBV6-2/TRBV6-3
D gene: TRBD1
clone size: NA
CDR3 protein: CASSSRQGTYNEQFF

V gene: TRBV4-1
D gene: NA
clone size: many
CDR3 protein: CASSSPADSTDTQYF

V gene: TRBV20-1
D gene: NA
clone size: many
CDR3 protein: CSARVVDQFGNQPQHF

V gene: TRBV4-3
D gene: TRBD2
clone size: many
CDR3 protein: CASSQEVPAGGRLFATQYF

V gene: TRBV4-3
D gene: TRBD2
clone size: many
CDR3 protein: CASSQDLASGRGGDEQFF

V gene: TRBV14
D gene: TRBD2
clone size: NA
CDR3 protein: CASSQAVGAGLTGELFF

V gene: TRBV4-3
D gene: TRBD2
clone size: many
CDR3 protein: CASSQGTSVNTGELFF

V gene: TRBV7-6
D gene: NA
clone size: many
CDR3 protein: CVTNGGSVNTEAFF

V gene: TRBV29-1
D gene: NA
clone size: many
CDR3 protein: CSVEVVTPLGTYEQYF

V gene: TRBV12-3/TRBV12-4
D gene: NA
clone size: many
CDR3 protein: CASRTGPVDEQFF

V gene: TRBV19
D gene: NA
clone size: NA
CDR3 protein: CASSPTAGLTKETQYF

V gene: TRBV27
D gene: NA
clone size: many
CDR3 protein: CASRPGGNQPQHF

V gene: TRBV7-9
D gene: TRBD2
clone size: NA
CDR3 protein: CARILTSGTETQYF

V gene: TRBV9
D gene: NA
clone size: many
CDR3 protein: CASNPQGQGNEKLFF

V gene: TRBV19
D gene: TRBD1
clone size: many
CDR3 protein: CASSLGGDRGKFF

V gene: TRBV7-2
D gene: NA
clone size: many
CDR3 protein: CASSLLWSGSGEKLFF